The TCR beta chain described here comes from a study of T cell responses to AZD1222 COVID-19 vaccine. Broader study findings: Spike-specific TCR depth and breadth grew after two AZD1222 doses. The donor group comprised mostly white British people and more females; the analysis possibly underestimated clonal diversity.

TCRdb's table, derived via immunoSEQ multiplex PCR, lists solely in-frame clones and lacks some. This table holds 110,000 or so clones, about 89% found once. In this sample, this clone turned up a few times. As yet, its antigen is unknown. The TCR originated in an adult who received the AZD1222 COVID-19 vaccine. The specimen was peripheral blood, collected 28 days after the second AZD1222 dose.

The chain's CDR3 is CASSLGAGDVSPLHF. CDR3 nucleotide sequence: TGTGCCAGCAGCTTAGGGGCAGGGGATGTCTCACCCCTCCACTTT. The V and J genes are TRBV7-9 and TRBJ1-6, with D possibly being TRBD1 (6 bases). The germline V gene encodes CDR1 SEHNR and CDR2 FQNEAQ (reference sequence). The V end lost 1 base, the J end lost 10 bases, and 14 bases lay between the germline ends. CDR3 length: 15 residues.